One sample yielded the 27 T cell receptor beta chains listed below, sequenced in a study of CD8 T cells in acute hepatitis C reinfection (dated by TCRdb to the early 2020s). Libraries were prepared through the immunoSEQ multiplex PCR assay. In its TCRdb copy, this immuneACCESS table keeps in-frame sequences only and misses some clones. Where compared with another copy, unresolved V genes explain less than half of these, and the others have no known cause. This sample comprises about 38,000 clones, approximately 83% of them detected only once. The ten largest account for roughly 9.7% of the sample. The time point tag for this specimen amounts to: naive CD8 control sorted from an acute-time-point sample. Sequences were obtained from naive CD8+ T cells from PBMCs. The cell subset or site tag for this specimen amounts to: sorted total naive CD45RO-negative CD8+ T cells. Source of these receptors: a woman under 30 who spontaneously cleared hepatitis C infection.

The V call is TRBV7-8, the J call TRBJ2-2, with 9 bases aligning to TRBD1. V was pared by 8 bases and J by 3 bases, with 7 bases of the junction left unmatched. The CDR3 loop spans 15 amino acids. Germline V gene data show CDR1 as SGHVS and CDR2 as FQNEAQ. The CDR3 DNA reads as TGTGCCAGCCCGGGGACAGGGCTGTACACCGGGGAGCTGTTTTTT. It codes for CASPGTGLYTGELFF.

The V and J genes are TRBV6-6 and TRBJ2-7, with 13 bases matching TRBD2. Germline assignment: CDR1 MNHNY and CDR2 SVGAGI (reference sequence). This CDR3 comprises 16 residues. Trimming at V came to 6 bases and at J to 1 base, leaving 6 bases not matched to a gene. The CDR3, as DNA: TGTGCCAGCAGAACAGGACTAGCGGGAGTTTCCTACGAGCAGTACTTC. Protein product: CASRTGLAGVSYEQYF.

This clone was detected only once. The rearrangement joins TRBV11-3 to TRBJ2-1; no definite D call. V lost 2 bases and J lost 2, with 16 bases in between. The CDR3 is 17 residues long. CDR1 is SGHNT and CDR2 is YENEEA in the germline V gene. CDR3 in amino acids: CASSLSKLGLPYNEQFF. The CDR3, as DNA: TGTGCCAGCAGCTTAAGTAAATTGGGTCTGCCCTACAATGAGCAGTTCTTC.

The chain combines TRBV15 with TRBJ2-3; 13 bases align to TRBD2. Germline assignment: CDR1 LNHNV and CDR2 YYDKDF (reference sequence). The junction had 2 bases not matched to a gene; V was cut back by 1 base and J by 4 bases. The CDR3 covers 16 residues. The CDR3 nucleotides are TGTGCCACCAGCAGAGGACTAGCGGGAGGTTCAGATACGCAGTATTTT. It yields the protein CATSRGLAGGSDTQYF. Variable domain in full (rest from reference TRBV15 and TRBJ2-3): DAMVIQNPRYQVTQFGKPVTLSCSQTLNHNVMYWYQQKSSQAPKLLFHYYDKDFNNEADTPDNFQSRRPNTSFCFLDIRSPGLGDTAMYLCATSRGLAGGSDTQYFGPGTRLTVL.

This sequence joins TRBV27 and TRBJ2-7, with D unresolved. Germline V gives CDR1 MNHEY, CDR2 SMNVEV (reference sequence). V was pared by 5 bases and J by 2 bases, with 13 bases between. The CDR3 length is 14 residues. Here the CDR3 reads CASSKIDTTYEQYF. The CDR3 nucleotides read TGTGCCAGCAGTAAAATTGACACCACCTACGAGCAGTACTTC.

The CDR3 loop is CATDSGYNEQFF. In DNA, the CDR3 is TGTGCCACCGACTCCGGGTACAATGAGCAGTTCTTC. The genes are TRBV6-5 and TRBJ2-1; the D is unclear. Germline V lookup: CDR1 MNHEY, CDR2 SVGAGI. V dropped 10 bases and J dropped 4 bases, with 11 bases sitting between them. The CDR3 is made up of 12 amino acids.

The chain has TRBV29-1 and TRBJ2-2, with D perhaps matching TRBD2 (6 bases). Germline values: CDR1 SQVTM, CDR2 ANQGSEA. Trimming removed 1 base at V and 4 bases at J, with 13 bases between. The CDR3 consists of 15 residues. CDR3: CSVEVRRRGTGELFF. CDR3 sequence (DNA): TGCAGCGTTGAAGTTCGCAGGCGGGGCACCGGGGAGCTGTTTTTT.

The gene calls are TRBV27 and TRBJ1-2, with D possibly being TRBD1 (5 bases). Germline V gene sequence: CDR1 MNHEY, CDR2 SMNVEV (reference sequence). V was shortened by 6 bases and J by 5 bases, with 19 bases between the two germline ends. The CDR3 is made up of 15 amino acids. The CDR3 bases are TGTGCCAGCAGAGACTCCAGGGTAGGGCCATATGGCTACACCTTC. Amino acid sequence: CASRDSRVGPYGYTF.

V and J are TRBV5-4 and TRBJ2-5; 7 bases are shared with TRBD2. Germline-derived CDR1 and CDR2 are SGHNT and YYREEE (reference sequence). With V trimmed by 4 bases and J by 4 bases, 4 bases remained unmatched. This CDR3 region has 13 residues. CDR3 sequence: CASSLIAGETQYF. CDR3 bases: TGTGCCAGCAGCCTAATAGCGGGAGAGACCCAGTACTTC.

The gene calls are TRBV4-2 and TRBJ2-1; 12 nucleotides line up with TRBD1. The CDR3 length is 20 residues. Germline V gives CDR1 LGHNA, CDR2 YNFKEQ. J gave up 2 bases and V 2 bases, and 13 bases lay outside the gene matches. The DNA of the CDR3 is TGTGCCAGCAGCCAAAAGGGGGGGACAGGGGGCTTCGGGGCCTACAATGAGCAGTTCTTC. Amino acids: CASSQKGGTGGFGAYNEQFF.

The chain carries TRBV5-4 and TRBJ2-2, with a weak D call TRBD1 (5 bases). V was cut by 10 bases and J by 3 bases, with 19 bases left in between. The CDR3 covers 15 residues. CDR1 is SGHNT and CDR2 is YYREEE in the germline V gene (reference sequence). DNA for the CDR3: TGTGCCGCGCAGGGCGGTAGCATAGACACCGGGGAGCTGTTTTTT. As protein: CAAQGGSIDTGELFF. The whole variable domain, filled in from reference TRBV5-4 and TRBJ2-2, reads ETGVTQSPTHLIKTRGQQVTLRCSSQSGHNTVSWYQQALGQGPQFIFQYYREEENGRGNFPPRFSGLQFPNYSSELNVNALELDDSALYLCAAQGGSIDTGELFFGEGSRLTVL.

This clone showed up just once. CDR3 residues: CASSISPAVYYGYTF. The CDR3 DNA sequence: TGTGCCAGTAGTATCTCCCCCGCGGTGTACTATGGCTACACCTTC. V gene TRBV19 combines with J gene TRBJ1-2; no reliable D call. Looked up from germline, CDR1 is LNHDA and CDR2 is SQIVND (reference sequence). This CDR3 has 15 residues. V dropped 3 bases and J dropped 3 bases, with 14 bases sitting between them.

The V call is TRBV5-1, the J call TRBJ1-1; the match to TRBD1 covers 7 bases. The germline V gene has CDR1 SGHRS and CDR2 YFSETQ. CDR3 length: 16 amino acids. The V and J ends lost 1 base and 0 bases, in that order; junction bases with no gene match: 6. CDR3 sequence reads: CASSLSTGVMNTEAFF. The CDR3 DNA is TGCGCCAGCAGCTTGTCTACAGGGGTAATGAACACTGAAGCTTTCTTT.

This chain uses TRBV2 with TRBJ1-3, with D possibly TRBD1 on 6 matching bases. Germline assignment: CDR1 SNHLY and CDR2 FYNNEI. V lost 6 bases, J lost 2 bases, and 14 bases lay in between. CDR3 length: 15 amino acids. The CDR3 spells CASSGFGGPGNTIYF. CDR3 nucleotide sequence: TGTGCCAGCAGCGGGTTTGGGGGGCCTGGAAACACCATATATTTT.

This chain uses TRBV27 with TRBJ2-7; TRBD2 matches 11 bases. The ends lost 2 bases at V and 4 bases at J; junction bases unmatched: 1. The CDR3 has 14 amino acids. Per germline, CDR1 MNHEY and CDR2 SMNVEV (reference sequence). The CDR3 reads CASSLGTSGYEQYF. In DNA, the CDR3 is TGTGCCAGCAGTTTAGGGACTAGCGGATACGAGCAGTACTTC.

The rearrangement joins TRBV6-1 to TRBJ1-2, with D perhaps matching TRBD1 (5 bases). CDR1 MNHNS and CDR2 SASEGT come from the germline V gene. The CDR3 is 15 residues long. Between the trimmed V and J ends, which lost 4 bases and 0 bases, there was a span of 12 bases. The CDR3 reads CASSVWDRANYGYTF. CDR3 sequence (DNA): TGTGCCAGCAGTGTTTGGGACCGGGCTAACTATGGCTACACCTTC.

This chain's CDR3 is CASSYDIGDNSPLHF. The DNA of the CDR3 is TGTGCCAGCAGTTACGATATTGGGGATAATTCACCCCTCCACTTT. The rearrangement joins TRBV6-6 to TRBJ1-6, with no clear D. Germline V lookup: CDR1 MNHNY, CDR2 SVGAGI (reference sequence). This CDR3 has 15 amino acids. V was pared by 2 bases and J by 5 bases, with 10 bases between.

V and J are TRBV4-1 and TRBJ2-5; D possibly corresponds to TRBD1 (6 bases). Deletions cut 4 bases from V and 2 bases from J, with 8 bases between. Germline CDR1 MGHRA, CDR2 YSYEKL. The CDR3 has 13 amino acids. CDR3 sequence reads: CASSPGQQETQYF. CDR3 DNA: TGCGCCAGCAGCCCTGGACAGCAAGAGACCCAGTACTTC.

This rearrangement joins TRBV27 to TRBJ2-1; possible D gene TRBD2, 6 bases. The germline V gene has CDR1 MNHEY and CDR2 SMNVEV (reference sequence). V was cut by 3 bases and J by 5 bases, with 14 bases left in between. CDR3 length: 15 amino acids. The DNA of the CDR3 is TGTGCCAGCAGTTTTTCCAAGGCGGGACACAATGAGCAGTTCTTC. Protein product: CASSFSKAGHNEQFF.

This chain uses TRBV2 with TRBJ2-4; no clear D gene. The CDR3 length is 14 residues. Germline loops: CDR1 SNHLY, CDR2 FYNNEI. V was pared by 4 bases and J by 0 bases, with 7 bases between. The CDR3 protein is CASSVYVAKNIQYF. The CDR3 DNA follows: TGTGCCAGCAGTGTTTATGTAGCCAAAAACATTCAGTACTTC.

This clone was detected only once. The V and J genes are TRBV15 and TRBJ2-7, with no clear D. Trimming removed 1 base at V and 6 bases at J, with 16 bases between. This CDR3 has 15 amino acids. Germline V gene data show CDR1 as LNHNV and CDR2 as YYDKDF (reference sequence). CDR3 loop: CATSRGQPYNLEQYF. CDR3 nucleotides: TGTGCCACCAGCAGAGGCCAGCCTTACAACCTCGAGCAGTACTTC.

The CDR3 nucleotides read TGTGCCAGCAGTTTGGGTGGGCAGGGGGCTCCAGGTAACTATGGCTACACCTTC. Protein: CASSLGGQGAPGNYGYTF. V and J are TRBV27 and TRBJ1-2, with TRBD1 identical over 8 bases. V dropped 3 bases and J dropped 1; count of bases not matched to a gene: 13. The CDR3 covers 18 residues. Germline CDR1 is MNHEY and CDR2 is SMNVEV (reference sequence).

The chain has TRBV6-1 and TRBJ1-5; no clear D gene. This CDR3 region has 14 residues. Germline V lookup: CDR1 MNHNS, CDR2 SASEGT. V lost 6 bases, J lost 5 bases, and 14 bases lay in between. The CDR3 region is CASRGRAGYQPQHF. The CDR3 DNA sequence: TGTGCCAGCAGGGGTAGGGCGGGATATCAGCCCCAGCATTTT.

V is TRBV7-9 and J is TRBJ2-5; the D gene is possibly TRBD1 (7 bases). Germline V gives CDR1 SEHNR, CDR2 FQNEAQ (reference sequence). The V end was cut by 3 bases, the J end by 3 bases, with 14 bases between. The CDR3 is made up of 15 amino acids. The CDR3 protein is CASSLAQGGEETQYF. Here the CDR3 DNA reads TGTGCCAGCAGCTTGGCGCAGGGGGGAGAAGAGACCCAGTACTTC.

Notes on this clone: The junction differs from germline at one of its ends, possibly a read error. The V call is TRBV12-5, the J call TRBJ2-1; D is undetermined. Per the germline V gene, CDR1 is LGHNT and CDR2 is FRNRAP. The CDR3 length is 11 residues. The CDR3 DNA reads TGTGCTAGTGGTCCCATCAATCAGCAGTTCTTC. It codes for CASGPINQQFF.

V is TRBV19 and J is TRBJ1-2; the D is unclear. Per the germline V gene, CDR1 is LNHDA and CDR2 is SQIVND (reference sequence). The germline V and J ends were trimmed by 3 bases and 4 bases, with 15 bases remaining between them. This CDR3 region has 15 residues. The CDR3 protein is CASSIGLAVGYGYTF. CDR3 DNA sequence: TGTGCCAGTAGTATCGGATTGGCAGTGGGCTATGGCTACACCTTC. Together with reference TRBV19 and TRBJ1-2, the CDR3 gives the full variable domain: DGGITQSPKYLFRKEGQNVTLSCEQNLNHDAMYWYRQDPGQGLRLIYYSQIVNDFQKGDIAEGYSVSREKKESFPLTVTSAQKNPTAFYLCASSIGLAVGYGYTFGSGTRLTVV.

The CDR3 DNA reads as TGTGCCAGCAGGGGCACGACAGGGCATCGGGAGACCCAGTACTTC. This encodes CASRGTTGHRETQYF. This sequence joins TRBV6-6 and TRBJ2-5, with 7 positions matching TRBD1. This CDR3 region has 15 residues. After removal of 6 bases from V and 5 bases from J, the junction contained 12 bases not matched to a gene. Germline CDR1 MNHNY, CDR2 SVGAGI (reference sequence).